The 14 T cell receptor beta chains presented below share a single source sample, sequenced in a study of T cell repertoires in cytomegalovirus infection. TCRdb analysed the reads with MiXCR anew, one entry per CDR3 protein. The sample holds 300,000 to 400,000 distinct CDR3 sequences, over 7.5% seen once. The sample taken for sequencing was PBMCs. The origin of the receptors is a human donor in good health (CMV status not recorded). Some clones in this sample may be carry-over from other donors' samples.

This clonotype has only a few counts. The V call is TRBV20-1, the J call TRBJ2-7; tentative D call: TRBD1 (6 bases). CDR3 length: 12 residues. V was shortened by 8 bases and J by 3 bases, with 14 bases between the two germline ends. CDR1 is DFQATT and CDR2 is SNEGSKA in the germline V gene (reference sequence). The CDR3 sequence is CSSWDNGYEQYF. The CDR3 DNA sequence: TGCAGTTCCTGGGACAACGGCTACGAGCAGTACTTC.

This clonotype was seen a handful of times. The CDR3 sequence is CASSFVPGRVGTEAFF. The DNA for the CDR3 is TGTGCCAGCAGCTTTGTTCCGGGGCGGGTAGGCACTGAAGCTTTCTTT. J is TRBJ1-1 and V is TRBV7-9; weak D call: TRBD1 (5 bases). V shed 3 bases and J shed 4 bases, with 18 bases lying between them. Germline assignment: CDR1 SEHNR and CDR2 FQNEAQ (reference sequence). The CDR3 is 16 amino acids.

V and J are TRBV28 and TRBJ2-4, with D perhaps matching TRBD1 or TRBD2 (5 bases each). The germline gives CDR1 MDHEN, CDR2 SYDVKM. V lost 5 bases, J lost 4 bases, and 15 bases lay in between. The CDR3 sequence is 15 residues long. The CDR3 protein is CASSPHGGAKNIQYF. The CDR3 DNA sequence: TGTGCCAGCAGTCCTCATGGGGGAGCAAAAAACATTCAGTACTTC.

Ten or more counts support this clonotype. The V call is TRBV7-3, the J call TRBJ2-1; D gene unclear. This CDR3 contains 16 residues. Germline V lookup: CDR1 SGHTA, CDR2 FQGTGA. Trimming shortened V by 4 bases and J by 0 bases, and 13 bases separated the two germline ends. CDR3 in amino acids: CASSSHPSSSYNEQFF. In DNA form, the CDR3 reads TGTGCCAGCAGCTCCCATCCCTCGAGCTCCTACAATGAGCAGTTCTTC.

The CDR3: CSARDSAGRNSPLHF. CDR3 nucleotides: TGCAGTGCTAGAGATTCGGCAGGGCGGAATTCACCCCTCCACTTT. The chain carries TRBV20-1 and TRBJ1-6; TRBD1 might be the D (5 bases). There are 15 residues in the CDR3. Germline loops: CDR1 DFQATT, CDR2 SNEGSKA (reference sequence). V was cut by 0 bases and J by 7 bases, with 13 bases left in between.

The chain carries TRBV29-1 and TRBJ1-1; maybe TRBD1 (5 bases). This CDR3 comprises 10 residues. Germline V gene sequence: CDR1 SQVTM, CDR2 ANQGSEA. The V end was cut by 4 bases, the J end by 8 bases, with 8 bases between. The CDR3 DNA follows: TGCAGCGTTGGGGACGTGGAAGCTTTCTTT. Translation: CSVGDVEAFF.

This clonotype occurred a few times. J is TRBJ1-4 and V is TRBV29-1, with unresolved D. Between the trimmed V and J ends, which lost 5 bases and 0 bases, there was a span of 13 bases. The CDR3 is made up of 15 amino acids. The V gene's germline CDR1 is SQVTM and CDR2 ANQGSEA. The chain's CDR3 is CSVLRTRTTNEKLFF. The CDR3 DNA is TGCAGCGTTCTAAGGACCCGAACAACTAATGAAAAACTGTTTTTT.

This clonotype was seen many times. The chain uses TRBV19 and TRBJ2-1; 12 bases map to TRBD2. V was pared by 3 bases and J by 6 bases, with 12 bases of the junction left unmatched. The CDR3 covers 18 residues. Germline CDR1 is LNHDA and CDR2 is SQIVND (reference sequence). The CDR3 loop is CASSMELTSGSGSNEQFF. For the CDR3, the DNA is TGTGCCAGTAGTATGGAGTTGACTAGCGGGAGTGGGTCCAATGAGCAGTTCTTC.

This clonotype was detected a few times. This chain uses TRBV27 with TRBJ1-1; D might be TRBD1 (5 bases). The germline gives CDR1 MNHEY, CDR2 SMNVEV (reference sequence). V lost 4 bases and J lost 8, with 14 bases in between. CDR3 length: 13 amino acids. CDR3 region: CASSSGRGREAFF. CDR3 DNA: TGTGCCAGCAGTTCGGGTCGGGGCAGGGAAGCTTTCTTT.

The CDR3 here is CASSLAAGLGYTF. The DNA of the CDR3 is TGTGCCAGCAGCTTGGCGGCAGGGCTTGGCTACACCTTC. The chain is built from TRBV5-6 and TRBJ1-2; D is possibly TRBD1 (5 bases). The CDR3 is made up of 13 amino acids. V lost 0 bases and J lost 7, with 10 bases in between. The germline V gene has CDR1 SGHDT and CDR2 YYEEEE. Full variable domain (rest looked up from reference TRBV5-6 and TRBJ1-2): DAGVTQSPTHLIKTRGQQVTLRCSPKSGHDTVSWYQQALGQGPQFIFQYYEEEERQRGNFPDRFSGHQFPNYSSELNVNALLLGDSALYLCASSLAAGLGYTFGSGTRLTVV.

V gene TRBV20-1 combines with J gene TRBJ1-3; D gene ambiguous. Germline loops: CDR1 DFQATT, CDR2 SNEGSKA (reference sequence). The CDR3 has 16 residues. V was clipped by 0 bases and J by 0 bases, with 12 bases between them. The DNA for the CDR3 is TGCAGTGCTAGAGATCGAAAAACGAGCTCTGGAAACACCATATATTTT. Its translation: CSARDRKTSSGNTIYF.

This clonotype came up a few times. The CDR3 nucleotides read TGTGCCAGTAACCCAAGGCGGGGGGCCTACGAGCAGTACTTC. Protein sequence: CASNPRRGAYEQYF. The genes are TRBV19 and TRBJ2-7; TRBD2 aligns across 8 bases. Germline V gene data show CDR1 as LNHDA and CDR2 as SQIVND (reference sequence). The CDR3 is made up of 14 amino acids. The V gene end was trimmed by 7 bases and the J gene end by 2 bases; junction bases not matched to a gene: 7.

The chain combines TRBV6-2 or TRBV6-3 with TRBJ1-6; no clear D gene. Trimming cost V 2 bases and J 7 bases, with 9 bases left between them. The CDR3 covers 14 residues. In germline, CDR1 is MNHEY, CDR2 SVGEGT. The CDR3: CASSYRVENSPLHF. The CDR3 DNA is TGTGCCAGCAGTTACCGGGTTGAGAATTCACCCCTCCACTTT.

The sample holds many counts of this clonotype. The chain uses TRBV6-1 and TRBJ1-2, with TRBD1 matching over 9 bases. CDR1 and CDR2 (germline): MNHNS, SASEGT. V lost 5 bases, J lost 3 bases, and 13 bases stayed unmatched. This CDR3 comprises 17 residues. The CDR3: CASSSERGTGNDYGYTF. The CDR3, as DNA: TGTGCCAGCAGTTCGGAACGGGGGACAGGGAATGACTATGGCTACACCTTC.